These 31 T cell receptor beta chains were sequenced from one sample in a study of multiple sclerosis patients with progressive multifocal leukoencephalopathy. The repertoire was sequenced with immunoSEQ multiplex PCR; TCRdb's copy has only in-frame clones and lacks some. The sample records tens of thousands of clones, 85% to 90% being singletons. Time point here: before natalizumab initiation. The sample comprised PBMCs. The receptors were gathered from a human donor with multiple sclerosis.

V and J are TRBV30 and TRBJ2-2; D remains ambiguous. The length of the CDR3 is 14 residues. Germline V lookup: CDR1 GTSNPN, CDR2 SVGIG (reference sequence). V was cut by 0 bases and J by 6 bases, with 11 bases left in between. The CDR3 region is CAWSVVRSPGELFF. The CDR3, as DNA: TGTGCCTGGAGTGTCGTAAGGAGTCCCGGGGAGCTGTTTTTT. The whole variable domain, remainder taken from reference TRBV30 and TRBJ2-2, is SQTIHQWPATLVQPVGSPLSLECTVEGTSNPNLYWYRQAAGRGLQLLFYSVGIGQISSEVPQNLSASRPQDRQFILSSKKLLLSDSGFYLCAWSVVRSPGELFFGEGSRLTVL.

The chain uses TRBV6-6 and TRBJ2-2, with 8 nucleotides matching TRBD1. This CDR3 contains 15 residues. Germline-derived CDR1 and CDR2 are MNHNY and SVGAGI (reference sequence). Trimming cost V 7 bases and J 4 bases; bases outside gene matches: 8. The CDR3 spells CASNPRDRSTGELFF. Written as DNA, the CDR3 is TGTGCCAGCAACCCCCGGGACAGGTCCACCGGGGAGCTGTTTTTT.

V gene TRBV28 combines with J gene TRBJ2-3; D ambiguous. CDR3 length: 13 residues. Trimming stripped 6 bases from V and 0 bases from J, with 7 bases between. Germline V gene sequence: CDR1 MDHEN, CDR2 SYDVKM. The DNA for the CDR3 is TGTGCCAGCAGGGTCCCTAGCACAGATACGCAGTATTTT. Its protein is CASRVPSTDTQYF.

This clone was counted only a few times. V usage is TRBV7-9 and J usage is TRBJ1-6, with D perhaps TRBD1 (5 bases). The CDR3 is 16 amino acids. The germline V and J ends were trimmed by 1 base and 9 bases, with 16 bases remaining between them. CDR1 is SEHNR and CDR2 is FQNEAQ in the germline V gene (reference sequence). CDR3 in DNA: TGTGCCAGCAGCTTAGGTTTTGGTTTCGGGGGTTCACCCCTCCACTTT. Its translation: CASSLGFGFGGSPLHF.

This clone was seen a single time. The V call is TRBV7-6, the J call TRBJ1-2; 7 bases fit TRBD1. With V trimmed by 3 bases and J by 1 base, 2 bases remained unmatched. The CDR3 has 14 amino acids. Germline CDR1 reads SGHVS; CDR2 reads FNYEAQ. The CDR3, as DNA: TGTGCCAGCAGCTTGACAGGGTTTAACTATGGCTACACCTTC. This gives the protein CASSLTGFNYGYTF.

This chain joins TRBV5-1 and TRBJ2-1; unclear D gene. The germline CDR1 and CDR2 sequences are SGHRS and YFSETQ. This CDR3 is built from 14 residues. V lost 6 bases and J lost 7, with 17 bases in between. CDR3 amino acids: CASTDNPDRNEQFF. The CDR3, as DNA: TGCGCCAGCACCGACAATCCCGACCGGAATGAGCAGTTCTTC.

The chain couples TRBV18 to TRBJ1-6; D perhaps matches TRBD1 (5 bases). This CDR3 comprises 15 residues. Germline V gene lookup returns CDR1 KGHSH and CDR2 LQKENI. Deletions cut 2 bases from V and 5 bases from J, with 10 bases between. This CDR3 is CASSPDGGDNSPLHF. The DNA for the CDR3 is TGTGCCAGCTCACCAGACGGGGGGGATAATTCACCCCTCCACTTT.

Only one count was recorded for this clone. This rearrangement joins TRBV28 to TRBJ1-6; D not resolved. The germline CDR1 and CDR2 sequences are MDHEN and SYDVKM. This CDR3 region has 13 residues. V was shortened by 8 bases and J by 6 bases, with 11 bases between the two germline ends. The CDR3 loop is CASLLATNSPLHF. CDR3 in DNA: TGTGCCAGCTTGCTGGCCACTAATTCACCCCTCCACTTT.

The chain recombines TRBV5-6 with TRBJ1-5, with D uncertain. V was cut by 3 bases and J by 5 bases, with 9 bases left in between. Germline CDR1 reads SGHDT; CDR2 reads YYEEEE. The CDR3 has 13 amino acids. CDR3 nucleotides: TGTGCCAGCAGCTCCGGCAGAGATCAGCCCCAGCATTTT. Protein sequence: CASSSGRDQPQHF. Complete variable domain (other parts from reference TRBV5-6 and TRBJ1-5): DAGVTQSPTHLIKTRGQQVTLRCSPKSGHDTVSWYQQALGQGPQFIFQYYEEEERQRGNFPDRFSGHQFPNYSSELNVNALLLGDSALYLCASSSGRDQPQHFGDGTRLSIL.

In nucleotides, the CDR3 is TGTGCCAGCAGGCAGGGTTCTATCGGTTCACCCCTCCACTTT. Its translation is CASRQGSIGSPLHF. The genes are TRBV6-4 and TRBJ1-6, with a weak D call TRBD1 (5 bases). The CDR3 is 14 residues long. Germline V gene data show CDR1 as MRHNA and CDR2 as SNTAGT. V dropped 6 bases and J dropped 9 bases, with 15 bases sitting between them.

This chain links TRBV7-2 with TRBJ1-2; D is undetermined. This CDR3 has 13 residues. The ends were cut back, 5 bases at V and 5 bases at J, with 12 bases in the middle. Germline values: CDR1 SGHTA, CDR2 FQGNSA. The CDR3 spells CASSTSGFYGYTF. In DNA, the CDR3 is TGTGCCAGCAGCACCTCGGGGTTTTATGGCTACACCTTC.

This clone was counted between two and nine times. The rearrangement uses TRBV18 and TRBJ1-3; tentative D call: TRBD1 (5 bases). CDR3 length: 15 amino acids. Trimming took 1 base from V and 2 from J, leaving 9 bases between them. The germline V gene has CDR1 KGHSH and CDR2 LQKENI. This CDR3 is CASSPQGVAGNTIYF. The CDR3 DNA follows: TGTGCCAGCTCACCACAAGGGGTGGCTGGAAACACCATATATTTT.

Here the CDR3 DNA reads TGTGCCAGCAGCTGGGGTGGACAACTCGGCACAGATACGCAGTATTTT. It specifies CASSWGGQLGTDTQYF. The chain is built from TRBV5-6 and TRBJ2-3; D is possibly TRBD1 (5 bases). Trimming took 3 bases from V and 1 from J, leaving 15 bases between them. Germline CDR1 reads SGHDT; CDR2 reads YYEEEE. This CDR3 contains 16 residues.

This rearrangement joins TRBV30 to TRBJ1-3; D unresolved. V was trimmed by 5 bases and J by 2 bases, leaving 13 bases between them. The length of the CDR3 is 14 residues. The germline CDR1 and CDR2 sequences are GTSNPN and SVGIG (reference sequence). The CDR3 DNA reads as TGTGCCTGGGGGCTGGGAGGGCCTGGAAACACCATATATTTT. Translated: CAWGLGGPGNTIYF.

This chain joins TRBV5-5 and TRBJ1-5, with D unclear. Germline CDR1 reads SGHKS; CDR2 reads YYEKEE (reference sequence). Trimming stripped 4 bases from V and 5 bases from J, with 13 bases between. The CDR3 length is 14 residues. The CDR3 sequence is CASSPERKDQPQHF. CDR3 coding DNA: TGTGCCAGCAGCCCCGAGCGGAAGGATCAGCCCCAGCATTTT. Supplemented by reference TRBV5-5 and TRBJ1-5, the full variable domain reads DAGVTQSPTHLIKTRGQQVTLRCSPISGHKSVSWYQQVLGQGPQFIFQYYEKEERGRGNFPDRFSARQFPNYSSELNVNALLLGDSALYLCASSPERKDQPQHFGDGTRLSIL.

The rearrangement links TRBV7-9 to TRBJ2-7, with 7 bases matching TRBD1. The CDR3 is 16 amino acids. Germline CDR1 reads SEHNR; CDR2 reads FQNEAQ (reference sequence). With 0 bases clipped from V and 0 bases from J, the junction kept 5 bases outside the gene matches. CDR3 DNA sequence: TGTGCCAGCAGCTTAGCGACAGGGACCTCCTCCTACGAGCAGTACTTC. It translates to CASSLATGTSSYEQYF.

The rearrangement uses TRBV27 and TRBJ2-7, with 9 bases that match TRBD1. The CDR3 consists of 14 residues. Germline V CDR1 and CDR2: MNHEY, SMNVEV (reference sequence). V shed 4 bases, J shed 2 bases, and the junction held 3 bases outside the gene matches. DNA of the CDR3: TGTGCCAGCAGTTGGGGACAGGGAACCTACGAGCAGTACTTC. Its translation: CASSWGQGTYEQYF.

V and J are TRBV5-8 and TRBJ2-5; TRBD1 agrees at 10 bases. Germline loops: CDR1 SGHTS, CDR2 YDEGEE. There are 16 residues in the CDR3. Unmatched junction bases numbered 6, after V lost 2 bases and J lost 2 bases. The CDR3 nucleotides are TGTGCCAGCAGCTTCCCCGGGACAGGGGTACAAGAGACCCAGTACTTC. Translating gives CASSFPGTGVQETQYF.

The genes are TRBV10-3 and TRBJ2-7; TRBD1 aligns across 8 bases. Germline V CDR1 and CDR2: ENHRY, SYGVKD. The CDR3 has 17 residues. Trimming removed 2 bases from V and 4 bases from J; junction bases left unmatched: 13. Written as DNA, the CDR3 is TGTGCCATCAGTGAGAGAGGACAGGGAGTGTGGTCGTACGAGCAGTACTTC. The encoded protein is CAISERGQGVWSYEQYF.

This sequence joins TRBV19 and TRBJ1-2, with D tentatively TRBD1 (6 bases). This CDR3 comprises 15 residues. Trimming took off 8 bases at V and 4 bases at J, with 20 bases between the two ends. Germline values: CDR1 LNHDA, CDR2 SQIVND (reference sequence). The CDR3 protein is CASAREGGPGYGYTF. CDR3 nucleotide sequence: TGTGCCAGTGCCCGGGAAGGGGGGCCTGGCTATGGCTACACCTTC.

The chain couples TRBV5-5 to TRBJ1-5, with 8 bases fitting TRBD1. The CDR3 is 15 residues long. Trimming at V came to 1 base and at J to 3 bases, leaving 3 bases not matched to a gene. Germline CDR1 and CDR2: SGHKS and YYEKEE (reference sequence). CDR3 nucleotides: TGTGCCAGCAGCTTGACAGGGGGGAACAATCAGCCCCAGCATTTT. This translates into CASSLTGGNNQPQHF.

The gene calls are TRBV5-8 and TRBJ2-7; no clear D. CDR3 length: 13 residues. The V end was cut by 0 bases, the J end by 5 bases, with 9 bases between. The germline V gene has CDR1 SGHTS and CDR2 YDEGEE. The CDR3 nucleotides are TGTGCCAGCAGCTTGGCAGGTGGGGACGAGCAGTACTTC. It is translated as CASSLAGGDEQYF. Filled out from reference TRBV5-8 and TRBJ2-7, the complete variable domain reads EAGVTQSPTHLIKTRGQQATLRCSPISGHTSVYWYQQALGLGLQFLLWYDEGEERNRGNFPPRFSGRQFPNYSSELNVNALELEDSALYLCASSLAGGDEQYFGPGTRLTVT.

As DNA, the CDR3 is TGCGCCAGCAGCTCAACGGACGTCGGGGAGACCCAGTACTTC. Translating it yields CASSSTDVGETQYF. This chain links TRBV5-1 with TRBJ2-5; D is uncertain. The CDR3 consists of 14 residues. Trimming removed 3 bases from V and 5 bases from J, with 14 bases in between. Germline V lookup: CDR1 SGHRS, CDR2 YFSETQ. The full variable domain, rest sourced from reference TRBV5-1 and TRBJ2-5, is KAGVTQTPRYLIKTRGQQVTLSCSPISGHRSVSWYQQTPGQGLQFLFEYFSETQRNKGNFPGRFSGRQFSNSRSEMNVSTLELGDSALYLCASSSTDVGETQYFGPGTRLLVL.

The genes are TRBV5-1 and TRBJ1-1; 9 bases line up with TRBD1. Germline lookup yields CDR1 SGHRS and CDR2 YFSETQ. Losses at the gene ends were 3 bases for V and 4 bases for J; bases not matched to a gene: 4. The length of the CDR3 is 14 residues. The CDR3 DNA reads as TGCGCCAGCAGCTGGGACAGGGAGGCCACTGAAGCTTTCTTT. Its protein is CASSWDREATEAFF.

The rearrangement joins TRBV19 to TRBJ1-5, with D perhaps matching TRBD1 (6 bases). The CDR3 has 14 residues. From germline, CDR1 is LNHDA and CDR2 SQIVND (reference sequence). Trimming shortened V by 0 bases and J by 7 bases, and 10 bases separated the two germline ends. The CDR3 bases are TGTGCCAGTAGTATAGAAGGGGGAGGCCAGCCCCAGCATTTT. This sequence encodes CASSIEGGGQPQHF. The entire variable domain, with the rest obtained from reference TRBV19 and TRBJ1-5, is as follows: DGGITQSPKYLFRKEGQNVTLSCEQNLNHDAMYWYRQDPGQGLRLIYYSQIVNDFQKGDIAEGYSVSREKKESFPLTVTSAQKNPTAFYLCASSIEGGGQPQHFGDGTRLSIL.

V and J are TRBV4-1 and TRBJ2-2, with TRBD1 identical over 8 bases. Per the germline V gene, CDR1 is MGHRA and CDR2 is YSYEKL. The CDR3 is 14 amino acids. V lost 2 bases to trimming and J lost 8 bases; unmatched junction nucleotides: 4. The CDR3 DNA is TGCGCCAGCAGCCAATCGGGACAGGAAGGGGAGCTGTTTTTT. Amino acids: CASSQSGQEGELFF.

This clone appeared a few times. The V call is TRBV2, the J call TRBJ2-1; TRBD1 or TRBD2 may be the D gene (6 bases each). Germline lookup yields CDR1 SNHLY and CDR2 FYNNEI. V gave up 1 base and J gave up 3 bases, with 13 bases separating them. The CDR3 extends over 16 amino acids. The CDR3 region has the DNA TGTGCCAGCAGTGAAGGGGGGGCGGGTCGCTACAATGAGCAGTTCTTC. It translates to CASSEGGAGRYNEQFF.

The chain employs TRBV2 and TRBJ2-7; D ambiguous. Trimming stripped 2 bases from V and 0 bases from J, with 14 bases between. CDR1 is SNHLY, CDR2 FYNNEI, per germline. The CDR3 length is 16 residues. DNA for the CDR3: TGTGCCAGCAGTGAATTACCAGGCACCTTCTCCTACGAGCAGTACTTC. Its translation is CASSELPGTFSYEQYF.

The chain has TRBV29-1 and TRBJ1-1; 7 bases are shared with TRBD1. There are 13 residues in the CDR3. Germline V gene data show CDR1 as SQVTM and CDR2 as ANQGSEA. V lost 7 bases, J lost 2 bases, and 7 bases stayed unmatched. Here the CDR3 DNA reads TGCAGCGCCTTGGGACAGCTAAACACTGAAGCTTTCTTT. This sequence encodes CSALGQLNTEAFF.

CDR3 residues: CASSLDRGREKLFF. The CDR3 bases are TGTGCCAGCAGTCTTGACAGGGGGAGGGAAAAACTGTTTTTT. This sequence joins TRBV6-1 and TRBJ1-4, with 9 bases matching TRBD1. V was pared by 5 bases and J by 8 bases, with 6 bases of the junction left unmatched. The CDR3 is 14 residues long. Germline V gene lookup returns CDR1 MNHNS and CDR2 SASEGT.

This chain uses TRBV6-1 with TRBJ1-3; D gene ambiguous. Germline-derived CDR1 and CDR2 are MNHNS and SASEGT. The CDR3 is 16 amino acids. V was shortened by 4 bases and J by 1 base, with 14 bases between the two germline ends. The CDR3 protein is CASSGAVAASGNTIYF. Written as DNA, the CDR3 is TGTGCCAGCAGTGGGGCGGTCGCGGCGTCTGGAAACACCATATATTTT.